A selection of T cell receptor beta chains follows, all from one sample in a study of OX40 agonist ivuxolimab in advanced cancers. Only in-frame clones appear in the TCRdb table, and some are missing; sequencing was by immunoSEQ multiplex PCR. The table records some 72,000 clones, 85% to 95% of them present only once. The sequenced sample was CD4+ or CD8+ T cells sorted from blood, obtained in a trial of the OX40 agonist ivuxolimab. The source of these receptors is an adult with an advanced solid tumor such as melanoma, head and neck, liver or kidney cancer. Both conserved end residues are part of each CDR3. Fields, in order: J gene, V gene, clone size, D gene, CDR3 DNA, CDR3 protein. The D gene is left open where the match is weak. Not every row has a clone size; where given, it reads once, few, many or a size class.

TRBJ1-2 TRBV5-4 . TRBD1 TGTGCCAGCAGCGATGGACAGGGGGGCTTTTACTATGGCTACACCTTC CASSDGQGGFYYGYTF
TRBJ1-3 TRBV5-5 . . TGTGCCAGCAGCTTAAACGCACAGGGTTCTGGAAACACCATATATTTT CASSLNAQGSGNTIYF
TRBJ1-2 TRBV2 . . TGTGCCAGCAGTGAAGCCGCAGGGAGGAGGGACTATGGCTACACCTTC CASSEAAGRRDYGYTF
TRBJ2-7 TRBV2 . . TGTGCCAGCAGGAATGGGCAGGGGAGCTACGAGCAGTACTTC CASRNGQGSYEQYF
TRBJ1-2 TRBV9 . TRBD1 TGTGCCAGCAGCGTACACCAGACAGGGGTCTATGGCTACACCTTC CASSVHQTGVYGYTF
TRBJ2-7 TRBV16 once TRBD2 TGTGCCAGCAGCCAATCTCTGACTAGCGGGGGTTTGGGCGAGCAGTACTTC CASSQSLTSGGLGEQYF
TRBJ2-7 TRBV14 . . TGTGCCAGCAGCCAAGATGAACGGGAGCGCGGGACCTACGAGCAGTACTTC CASSQDERERGTYEQYF
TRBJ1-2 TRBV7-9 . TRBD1 TGTGCCAGCAGCGACCTAAACCGGGACAGGGAGGGCTACACCTTC CASSDLNRDREGYTF
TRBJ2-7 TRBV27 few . TGTGCCAGCAGTTTAGGGGGAGCCGAGCAGTACTTC CASSLGGAEQYF
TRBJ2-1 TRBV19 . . TGTGCCAGTAGTATAGATACGGGGCGGACCCTCTACAATGAGCAGTTCTTC CASSIDTGRTLYNEQFF
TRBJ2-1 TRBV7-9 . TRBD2 TGTGCCAGCACGGGCGGGAGCTCCTACAATGAGCAGTTCTTC CASTGGSSYNEQFF
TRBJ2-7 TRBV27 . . TGTGCCAGCAGTCCTCGAACCTTTATAGGGAACGAGCAGTACTTC CASSPRTFIGNEQYF
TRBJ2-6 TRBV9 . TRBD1 TGTGCCAGCAGCGTAGGGACAGGTTTAACCGGGGCCAACGTCCTGACTTTC CASSVGTGLTGANVLTF
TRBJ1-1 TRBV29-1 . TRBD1 TGCAGCGGGAGGGGACAGGGGGCCGACGGAGCTTTCTTT CSGRGQGADGAFF
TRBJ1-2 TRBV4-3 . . TGCGCCAGCAGCCAAGAGTTAGCGGGTGAGGGATGGAACTATGGCTACACCTTC CASSQELAGEGWNYGYTF
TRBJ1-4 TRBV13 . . TGTGCCAGCAGCTTGGGGCAAGCCGGAGGAAAACTGTTTTTT CASSLGQAGGKLFF
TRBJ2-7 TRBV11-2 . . TGTGCCAGCAGCTTAGATCCCTGGGACCGTCCCTCCTACGAGCAGTACTTC CASSLDPWDRPSYEQYF
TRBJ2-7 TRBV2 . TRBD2 TGTGCCATACAGGCTAGCGGGGGATACGAGCAGTACTTC CAIQASGGYEQYF
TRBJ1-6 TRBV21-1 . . TGTGCCAGCAGACCAGTAGGTCAGGGACGGCATAATTCACCCCTCCACTTT CASRPVGQGRHNSPLHF
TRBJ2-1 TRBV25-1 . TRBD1 TGTGCCAGCGCGAGACAGGGTTACAATGAGCAGTTCTTC CASARQGYNEQFF
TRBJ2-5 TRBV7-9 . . TGTGCCAGCAGCTCAGGGGCAGAAGAGACCCAGTACTTC CASSSGAEETQYF
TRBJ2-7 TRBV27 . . TGTGCCAGCAGTTTCACAGGGAACGAGCAGTACTTC CASSFTGNEQYF
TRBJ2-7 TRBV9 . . TGTGCCAGCAGCGTAGGTCCGTCCTACGAGCAGTACTTC CASSVGPSYEQYF
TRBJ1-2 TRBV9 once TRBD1 TGTGCCAGCAGCGTACCCAGACAGGGTTCCAACTATGGCTACACCTTC CASSVPRQGSNYGYTF
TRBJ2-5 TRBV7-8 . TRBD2 TGTGCCAGCAGCTTAACCCTTTCGGGACCAGCGGGGGGGCCTGAGACCCAGTACTTC CASSLTLSGPAGGPETQYF
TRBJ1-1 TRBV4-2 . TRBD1 TGTGCCAGCAGCCAAGAGGAGGGGGCGATGAACACTGAAGCTTTCTTT CASSQEEGAMNTEAFF
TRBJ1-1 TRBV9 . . TGTGCCAGCAGCGTAGTGCAGAACACTGAAGCTTTCTTT CASSVVQNTEAFF
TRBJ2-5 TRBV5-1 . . TGCGCCAGCAGCTTGGGGCCCCAAGAGACCCAGTACTTC CASSLGPQETQYF
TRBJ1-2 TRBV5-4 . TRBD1 TGTGCCAGCAGCGGCGACAGGGGGCTTAATGGCTACACCTTC CASSGDRGLNGYTF
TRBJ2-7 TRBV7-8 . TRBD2 TGTGCCAGCAGCTCGGGGGGGCCCTACGAGCAGTACTTC CASSSGGPYEQYF
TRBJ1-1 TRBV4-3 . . TGCGCCAGCAGAGGGACATACAACACTGAAGCTTTCTTT CASRGTYNTEAFF
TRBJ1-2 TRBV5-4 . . TGTGCCAGCAGCGAATATGACAGGCGCTATGGCTACACCTTC CASSEYDRRYGYTF